Listed below are T cell receptor beta chains from one sample, sequenced in a study of cytomegalovirus exposure and HLA in healthy donors. TCRdb's copy holds only in-frame clones and misses some; the assay was immunoSEQ multiplex PCR. This sample carries over 100,000 clones, over 60% of them seen once, and the ten largest clones take just under 3%. The specimen was PBMCs. Receptors originate from a woman under 30 in good health and CMV-seropositive. The CDR3 runs from the conserved cysteine through the conserved F or W. The order of the fields is D gene, clone size, V gene, J gene, CDR3 protein, CDR3 DNA. D genes are given only for firm matches. Expanded clones are given a class, and other clones once, few, many or no size at all.

NA	NA	TRBV6-5	TRBJ1-2	CASSQLGGYGYTF	TGTGCCAGCAGTCAGCTGGGGGGCTATGGCTACACCTTC
NA	NA	TRBV6-5	TRBJ2-1	CASSQPPQGWNEQFF	TGTGCCAGCAGTCAACCCCCCCAGGGGTGGAATGAGCAGTTCTTC
NA	few	TRBV28	TRBJ1-1	CATTGDMNTEAFF	TGTGCCACCACAGGAGACATGAACACTGAAGCTTTCTTT
TRBD2	NA	TRBV4-1	TRBJ2-5	CASSQLGLAGDVQETQYF	TGCGCCAGCAGCCAATTAGGACTAGCGGGTGACGTCCAAGAGACCCAGTACTTC
NA	NA	TRBV7-8	TRBJ2-7	CASSFDGTSDYEQYF	TGTGCCAGCAGCTTTGACGGGACTTCGGACTACGAGCAGTACTTC
NA	NA	TRBV18	TRBJ2-5	CASSPERETQYF	TGTGCCAGCTCACCAGAGAGAGAGACCCAGTACTTC
TRBD1	NA	TRBV30	TRBJ1-5	CAWSAGRGLQPQHF	TGTGCCTGGAGTGCCGGCAGGGGGCTTCAGCCCCAGCATTTT
NA	NA	TRBV21-1	TRBJ1-2	CASSKEAGFYGYTF	TGTGCCAGCAGCAAAGAGGCGGGCTTCTATGGCTACACCTTC
NA	NA	TRBV2	TRBJ1-2	CASTRGGAYGYTF	TGTGCCAGCACCCGGGGGGGCGCCTATGGCTACACCTTC
NA	NA	TRBV5-5	TRBJ2-1	CASSLGRNEQFF	TGTGCCAGCAGCTTGGGCAGGAATGAGCAGTTCTTC
TRBD1	NA	TRBV11-3	TRBJ2-7	CASSRRGQLSYEQYF	TGTGCCAGCAGCAGACGGGGACAGTTATCCTACGAGCAGTACTTC
NA	NA	TRBV10-2	TRBJ2-1	CASSELAVAYNEQFF	TGCGCCAGCAGTGAGCTAGCTGTAGCCTACAATGAGCAGTTCTTC
NA	NA	TRBV5-4	TRBJ1-1	CASNLDRGAREAFF	TGTGCCAGCAACTTGGATCGGGGGGCGCGGGAAGCTTTCTTT
NA	NA	TRBV5-1	TRBJ1-2	CASSMTVGYGYTF	TGCGCCAGCAGTATGACAGTTGGTTATGGCTACACCTTC
TRBD2	NA	TRBV7-3	TRBJ2-3	CASSVGAGVTDTQYF	TGTGCCAGCAGCGTTGGAGCGGGAGTCACAGATACGCAGTATTTT
TRBD1	NA	TRBV11-3	TRBJ1-2	CASSSVTGDSFYGYTF	TGTGCCAGCAGCTCCGTCACGGGGGACAGCTTCTATGGCTACACCTTC
TRBD2	NA	TRBV6-5	TRBJ2-7	CASSSRTSGAYEQYF	TGTGCCAGCAGTTCTCGGACTAGCGGTGCCTACGAGCAGTACTTC